The clone carrying this TCR beta chain was recorded at least ten times. What it recognizes is unknown. The sample is drawn from a study of T cells in Graves' hyperthyroidism and ophthalmopathy. The study's findings and limits: Most thyroid clonotypes that were expanded above 0.001 also turned up in blood.

The CDR3 regions of TCR beta were amplified from RNA transcripts. During a first-round RT-PCR of the TCR CDR3, the HTBI primer set was used. From the multiplex PCR reads, TCRdb called clonotypes with MiXCR, one entry per CDR3 protein. Among around 350,000 distinct CDR3 sequences listed, 15% to 19% were seen once. In patients aged 18 to 65, hyperthyroidism was newly diagnosed, with duration under 2 months. CDR3 length: 13 residues. The ends were cut back, 3 bases at V and 10 bases at J, with 10 bases in the middle. Germline V gives CDR1 MDHEN, CDR2 SYDVKM. The sequenced material came from blood. The sequence was obtained from a woman aged 18-35 years with Graves' hyperthyroidism that later progressed to Graves' ophthalmopathy. The J gene is TRBJ1-6, the V gene TRBV28, with D unresolved. CDR3 in DNA: TGTGCCAGCAGTTTTCGTTCTTTGTCACCCCTCCACTTT. Protein product: CASSFRSLSPLHF.